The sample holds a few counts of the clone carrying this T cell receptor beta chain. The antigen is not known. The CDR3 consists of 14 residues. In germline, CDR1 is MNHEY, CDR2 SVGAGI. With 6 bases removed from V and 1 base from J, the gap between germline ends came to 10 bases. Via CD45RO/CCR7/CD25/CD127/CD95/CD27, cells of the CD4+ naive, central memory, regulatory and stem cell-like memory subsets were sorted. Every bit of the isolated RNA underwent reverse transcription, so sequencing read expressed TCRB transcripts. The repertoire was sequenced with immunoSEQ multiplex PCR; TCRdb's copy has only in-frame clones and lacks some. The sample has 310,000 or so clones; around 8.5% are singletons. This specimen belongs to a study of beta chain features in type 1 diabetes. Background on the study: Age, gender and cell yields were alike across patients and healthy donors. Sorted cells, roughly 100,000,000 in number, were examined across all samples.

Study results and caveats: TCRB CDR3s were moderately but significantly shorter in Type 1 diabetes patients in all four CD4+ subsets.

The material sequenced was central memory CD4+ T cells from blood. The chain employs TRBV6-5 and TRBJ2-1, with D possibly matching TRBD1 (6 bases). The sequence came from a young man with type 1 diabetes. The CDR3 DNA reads TGTGCCAGCAGCTCACAGGGATCCTACAATGAGCAGTTCTTC. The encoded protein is CASSSQGSYNEQFF.